This T cell receptor (beta chain) was identified in a study of cytomegalovirus exposure and HLA in healthy donors (dated by TCRdb to about 2017). General notes on the study: An earlier analysis of 587 of the donors reported around 280 Gb of sequence data and 95 million to 130 million unique TCR beta sequences obtained from roughly 180 million T cells. Roughly 300 gigabases of sequencing data and 78 million or so unique TCR sequences were included in an early release covering 550 to 800 HLA-typed donors. Of the roughly 400 genotyped donors, more than 75% were placed in the genetic ancestry cluster associated with self-reported Caucasian donors. The aim of the study was to test whether cataloging public T cell receptors could identify signatures of past pathogen exposure. The study used immunosequencing to profile the T cell repertoires of 670 or so subjects and linked those repertoires to cytomegalovirus serostatus. In addition to the first cohort of 650 to 750 subjects, a separate validation cohort of 120 different subjects was used. To predict cytomegalovirus infection status, the study combined high-throughput TCR immunosequencing, statistical association of individual TCRs with disease status, and machine learning. A later analysis re-examined previously published TCR beta repertoires from roughly 650 donors and added high-resolution HLA genotyping to investigate patterns of TCR occurrence. Rather than using new phenotypic data, the later analysis identified candidate immune exposures from TCR beta sequences and from how often those sequences occurred across donors. In an earlier analysis of over 550 of the donors, high-throughput TCR beta sequencing was used to judge whether each TCR beta V gene segment behaved as functional or pseudogenic. Donor age, sex, ethnicity and CMV serostatus were compiled alongside the repertoire data. Genome-wide SNP genotypes for about 55% of the roughly 670 donors were used in a later genetic analysis, which treated that subset as a discovery cohort. All discovery cohort repertoires had been generated using a single sequencing platform. Class I and class II HLA loci were covered by the typing at four-digit resolution. Typing coverage differed by locus: A, B, C, DRB1 and DQB1 were typed in roughly 629-630 donors, DQA1 in roughly 500, DPA1 in around 580, and DPB1 in roughly 470. About five DR-DQ haplotypes were treated as single units for association and clustering because of strong linkage in the cohort. Among a few hundred genotyped donors of the cohort, an average of roughly 240,000 unique TCR beta nucleotide sequences were sequenced per donor, 15% to 20% of them non-productive.

Overall study results and their limits: In a later analysis, HLA-associated TCR beta chains were found to be more clonally expanded and to have lower generation probabilities than equally common non-associated chains. Linkage disequilibrium might explain the correlated functional status among segregating V segments, but an unknown experimental factor could not be ruled out. A later genetic analysis associated a missense DCLRE1C variant with V-gene and J-gene trimming of TCR beta chains, and an independent cohort replicated the association. The authors suggested that the approach could potentially be extended to other disease states and immunological phenotypes. The classifier was reported to diagnose cytomegalovirus status with high specificity and sensitivity in both the original and validation cohorts. Roughly 17 rarely observed V segments, including chromosome 9 orphons, were excluded from the earlier analysis of approximately 500 of the donors because counts were too low. In a later analysis, TCR association rates were found to vary across HLA loci, with the most associated TCRs seen for DRB1 alleles and the fewest for HLA-C alleles. A further reported finding was that TCR beta sequences accurately predicted the HLA-A and HLA-B alleles for most subjects in the first cohort. The study listed 164 TCR beta chains as associated with cytomegalovirus. Broadly in line with IMGT annotations, most TCR beta V segments showed up in productive rearrangements about 87% or about 30% of the time in an earlier analysis of 587 of the donors. A few of the identified cytomegalovirus-associated TCR beta chains were confirmed in vitro to be specific for cytomegalovirus antigens. For the cohort, immune exposure information was limited to CMV serostatus. Across donors, most TCR sequences were observed very rarely, whereas some public TCRs were present in many individuals. Because the 87-base-pair reads could not distinguish some IMGT-functional V segments, including TRBV6-2 and TRBV6-3, those segments were excluded. A later analysis reported that several top co-occurrence clusters appeared linked to parvovirus B19, influenza, CMV and Epstein-Barr virus. Compared with the approximately 670-donor mean, donors in an Asian-associated ancestry cluster had fewer N-insertions in productive TCRs, according to a later genetic analysis. At a false discovery rate of 0.05, a later analysis linked 15,000 to 20,000 TCR beta sequences to specific HLA alleles. The sequencing pipeline was judged likely to have produced a cluster of highly shared sequence variants as a technical artifact. A later analysis found that most CMV-associated TCR beta chains appeared HLA-restricted, with HLA associations seemingly driven largely by CMV exposure. This cohort had only TCR beta chains sequenced, and the lack of alpha or paired-chain data limited which features could be detected. The presence/absence analyses assumed that sequencing depth was roughly uniform across donors, and that assumption may not be true. Assigning TCR associations to individual alleles was difficult when HLA alleles, especially DR and DQ, strongly co-occurred. HLA typing was unavailable for some donors at each locus, so association tests used only the typed subset.

As regards this clone: It lacks a known antigen.

Library generation was performed with the immunoSEQ multiplex PCR assay. For the multiplex PCR, a mixture combining 60 forward primers for TCR Vbeta segments and 13 reverse primers for TCR Jbeta segments was used. The CDR3 region of rearranged TCR beta genes was amplified from genomic DNA by a multiplex PCR assay. The Illumina HiSeq System was used to sequence the amplified TCR beta libraries as 87-base-pair reads. Per the source publication's procedure: In a later analysis, tens of millions of unique TCR beta chains were counted across the roughly 670 repertoires, and roughly 10 million of these chains were shared by at least two donors. Raw reads were error-corrected and collapsed into unique sequences by a nearest-neighbor algorithm in which closely related sequences were merged to remove PCR and sequencing errors. CDR3 sequences were aligned to IMGT reference sequences to assign V, D and J gene segments. For a sequence to be retained, a match of at least six nucleotides was required to both a V gene segment and a J gene segment. Rearrangements were classified as productive when the CDR3 lacked stop codons and remained in frame with V and J, and all other rearrangements were classified as non-productive. CDR3 was defined by IMGT convention, running from the second conserved V-encoded cysteine to the conserved J-encoded phenylalanine. Sequences without an unambiguous match to a single V gene segment were excluded from the earlier analysis of about 630 of the donors. An earlier analysis of almost 600 of the donors classified V segments as functional when productive rearrangements were above 56.7% and as segregating when the standard deviation between donors was above 5%. A statistical classification framework was developed to diagnose cytomegalovirus status using the catalog of TCR beta chain sequences. A later analysis assigned V and J genes by comparing TCR nucleotide sequences with IMGT/GENE-DB human TR gene sequences. A later analysis assigned CDR3 sequences and most-parsimonious VDJ recombination scenarios with the TCRdist pipeline. In a later analysis, each TCR beta chain was defined by its CDR3 amino acid sequence together with its V-gene family, and reads lacking a unique V-gene family were excluded. As a way to deal with suspected cross-contamination and a sequencing artifact, a later analysis dropped roughly 600 nucleotide sequences that were highly shared and had low generation probability. A later analysis calculated a clonal expansion index for each public chain from normalized within-repertoire ranks of inferred template counts. A later analysis computed generation probabilities with a VDJ recombination model fitted to out-of-frame rearrangements, and checked the results against IGoR. A later analysis scored TCR-TCR, TCR-HLA and TCR-CMV co-occurrence with hypergeometric tests, applying a repertoire-size bias correction to TCR pairs. To estimate false discovery rates, a later analysis permuted the HLA or CMV assignments 20 times. In a later analysis, co-occurring TCRs were grouped with DBSCAN, and TCRdist sequence similarity was added when clustering was performed within HLA-allele-positive subsets. Co-occurrence clustering excluded repertoires with fewer than 30,000 or more than 120,000 public chains, plus five with anomalous nucleotide sharing. What TCRdb holds here is the immuneACCESS table cut down to in-frame rearrangements. Part of the clones is not present; checked against another copy, under half of the missing clones reflect an unresolved V gene, and the others are unexplained. V, J and clone size are those of that table, while D and trimming were read from the DNA. This specimen's table enumerates roughly 120,000 clones. Of the sample, around 2.7% falls within the top ten clones.

At the junction V is shortened by 6 bases and J by 6 bases; bases outside the gene matches: 6. The CDR3 sequence holds 14 residues, the cysteine and phenylalanine included. Only CDR3 DNA remains: 42 bases, in frame from the first base. Taken from the germline V gene, the CDR1 and CDR2 loops are MNHEY and SVGAGI. In total, approximately 690 healthy bone marrow donors made up the cohort. Cohort members were all nominally healthy when sampled, although unrecorded immune exposures were likely present. The donor was CMV seronegative and belonged to the group of roughly 330 seronegative cohort members. Each donor provided a peripheral blood sample, and peripheral blood mononuclear cells were used for TCR beta sequencing. The Qiagen DNeasy Blood Extraction Kit was used to extract genomic DNA from the blood cell samples.

The chain is assembled from TRBV6-5 and TRBJ1-5, with 9 junctional bases fitting TRBD1. The clonotype was recovered from a man aged 25 to 40 in good health and CMV-seronegative. The sample comprised PBMCs. In nucleotides, the sequence is TGTGCCAGCAGACCCGGGACAGGGATTCAGCCCCAGCATTTT. This yields the protein CASRPGTGIQPQHF.